This paragraph reports one T cell receptor (beta chain). Its antigen target is currently unknown. Relative to the germline gene, one junction end is altered; a read error may explain this. This record belongs to a study of T cells in Graves' hyperthyroidism and ophthalmopathy (dated by TCRdb to about 2019). Broadly, across the study: To identify TCR V-J signatures that set the groups apart, the researchers used a discovery cohort of more than 95 patients, made up of some 41 with Graves' ophthalmopathy and 57 with stable Graves' hyperthyroidism. The paper reports TCR Vbeta CDR3 sequencing of roughly 140 peripheral blood samples: 43 ophthalmopathy, about 75 hyperthyroidism and around 17 progressor patients. Following sampling, methimazole starting at 30 mg daily was given to hyperthyroidism patients, and high-dose intravenous methylprednisolone was given to ophthalmopathy patients. Prospective prediction of ophthalmopathy was tested in an independent validation cohort of 18 to 20 hyperthyroidism patients and 15 to 17 patients who later progressed to ophthalmopathy. The roughly 100 discovery patients were divided at random into training and test sets in a 7:3 ratio. Thyroid tissue and blood T-cell repertoires from about six Graves' hyperthyroidism patients were also compared in the study. General findings and caveats noted by the study authors: In validation, progression to ophthalmopathy was predicted by the model with around 70% sensitivity and around 75% specificity, a median of roughly six months before onset. No statistical method was used to fix the sample size in advance, and group allocation was not hidden from the investigators. Most expanded thyroid clonotypes (frequency above 0.001) were also detected in blood, suggesting blood repertoires may reflect thyroid immune responses. A 13 V-J signature model separated ophthalmopathy from stable hyperthyroidism, with approximately 87% sensitivity and 81.08% specificity in cross-validation and 80%/75% in testing.

Stable Graves' hyperthyroidism was defined as the absence of progression to ophthalmopathy over 18 months of follow-up. The hyperthyroidism patients were between 18 and 65 years old and newly diagnosed, with a disease duration of less than 2 months. Any patient with an uncontrolled infection, another autoimmune disease, pregnancy or lactation was excluded. Diagnoses were based on clinical symptoms, serum thyroxine and TRAb, thyroid ultrasound and orbital computed tomography. Trizol reagent was used to extract total RNA, and RNA quality was then checked on an Agilent 2100 Bioanalyzer. CDR1 and CDR2 were assigned from the germline V gene as SGHTS and YDEGEE. From its cysteine to its phenylalanine, the CDR3 spans 15 amino acids. The kept DNA is CDR3 alone, 45 bases in frame from the first base. TCR beta CDR3 regions were amplified from RNA transcripts. The TCR CDR3 was subjected to a first round of RT-PCR using the HTBI primer set and the Qiagen OneStep RT-PCR kit. The libraries were constructed in a second round of multiplex PCR and then size-selected and purified. Paired-end sequencing of the libraries was performed with 100 bp reads on an Illumina HiSeq2000. The study's own analysis went as follows. SOAPnuke was used to process the raw data, removing reads that contained adapters or uncalled bases, had a mean Phred below 15, or lacked an exact match to the constant primer or identifier. COPE v1.2.5 was used to merge the high-quality paired reads, and each unique nucleotide sequence was defined as a clonotype. MiTCR v1.1 was used to align the clonotypes against IMGT TRBV, TRBD and TRBJ reference segments. The analysis included only V-J combinations with a frequency above 0.0001, which together covered 99% to 99.2% of the repertoires. A TCS score was defined as the ratio between F50 (clonal expansion) and ExV (chaos), using BLOSUM62-based TCRdist between CDR3 peptides within each V-J. Welch's t-statistics and random forest reduced just over 500 V-J features to 13, which were used in a naive Bayes classifier (R e1071). Thyroid-blood repertoire similarity was quantified with the Morisita-Horn index. TCRdb passed the public sequencing reads through fastp at Q25 and MiXCR, retaining productive beta sequences. Records with the same CDR3 protein are collapsed into one entry carrying the most frequent genes and DNA. For this entry, the V and J calls and clone size follow TCRdb and not the study's own pipeline. The sample table shows 530,000 or so distinct CDR3 sequences, and 46% are seen once. Roughly 8.2% of the sample goes to the ten largest clones.

The chain couples TRBV5-8 to TRBJ2-5; the D segment is perhaps TRBD1 or TRBD2, each sharing 5 matched bases. The TCR comes from a woman younger than 30 with Graves' hyperthyroidism. Source material: peripheral blood or thyroid tissue (not recorded which). CDR3 protein: CASSRTGRSNQPQYF. In nucleotides, the sequence is TGCGCCAGCAGCCGCACGGGACGGAGCAATCAGCCCCAGTACTTC.